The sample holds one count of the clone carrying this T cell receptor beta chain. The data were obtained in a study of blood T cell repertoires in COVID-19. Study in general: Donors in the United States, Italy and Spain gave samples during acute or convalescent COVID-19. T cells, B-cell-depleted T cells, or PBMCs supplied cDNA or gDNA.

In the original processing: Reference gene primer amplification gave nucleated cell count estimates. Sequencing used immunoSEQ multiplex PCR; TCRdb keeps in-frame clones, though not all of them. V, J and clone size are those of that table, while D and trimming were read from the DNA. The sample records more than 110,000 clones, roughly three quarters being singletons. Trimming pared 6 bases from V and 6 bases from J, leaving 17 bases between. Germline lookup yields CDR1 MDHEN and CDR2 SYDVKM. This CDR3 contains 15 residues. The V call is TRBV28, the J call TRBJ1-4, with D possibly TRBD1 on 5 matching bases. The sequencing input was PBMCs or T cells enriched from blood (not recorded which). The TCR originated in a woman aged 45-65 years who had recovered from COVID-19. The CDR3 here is CASSPLVGGDEKLFF. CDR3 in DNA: TGTGCCAGCAGCCCTCTGGTCGGGGGTGATGAAAAACTGTTTTTT.